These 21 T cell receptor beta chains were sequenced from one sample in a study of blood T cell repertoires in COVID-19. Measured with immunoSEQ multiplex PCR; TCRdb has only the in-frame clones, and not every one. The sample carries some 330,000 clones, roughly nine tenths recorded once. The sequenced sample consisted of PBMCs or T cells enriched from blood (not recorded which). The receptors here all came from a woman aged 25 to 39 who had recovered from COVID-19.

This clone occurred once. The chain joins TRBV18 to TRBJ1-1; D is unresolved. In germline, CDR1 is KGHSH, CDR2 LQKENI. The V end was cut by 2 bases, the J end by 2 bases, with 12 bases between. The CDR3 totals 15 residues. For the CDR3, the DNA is TGTGCCAGCTCACCAGTAGAGGGCCCTAACACTGAAGCTTTCTTT. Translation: CASSPVEGPNTEAFF.

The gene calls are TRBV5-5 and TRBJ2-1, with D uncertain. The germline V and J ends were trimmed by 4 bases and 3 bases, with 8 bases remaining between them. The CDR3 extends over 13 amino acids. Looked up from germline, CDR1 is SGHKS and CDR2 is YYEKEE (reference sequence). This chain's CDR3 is CASSEADYNEQFF. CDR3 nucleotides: TGTGCCAGCAGCGAGGCGGACTACAATGAGCAGTTCTTC.

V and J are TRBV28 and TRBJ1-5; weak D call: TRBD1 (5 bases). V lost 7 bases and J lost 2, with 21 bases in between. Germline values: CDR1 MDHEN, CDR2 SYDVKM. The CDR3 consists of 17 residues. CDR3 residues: CASTVATDPWGNQPQHF. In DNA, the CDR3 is TGTGCCAGCACCGTCGCGACAGACCCATGGGGCAATCAGCCCCAGCATTTT. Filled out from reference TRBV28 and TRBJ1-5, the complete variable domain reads DVKVTQSSRYLVKRTGEKVFLECVQDMDHENMFWYRQDPGLGLRLIYFSYDVKMKEKGDIPEGYSVSREKKERFSLILESASTNQTSMYLCASTVATDPWGNQPQHFGDGTRLSIL.

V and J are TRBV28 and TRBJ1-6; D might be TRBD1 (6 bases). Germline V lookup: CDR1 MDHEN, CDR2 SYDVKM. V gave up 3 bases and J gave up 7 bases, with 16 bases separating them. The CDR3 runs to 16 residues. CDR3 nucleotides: TGTGCCAGCAGTTTGGACAGTTTTCGGGACAATTCACCCCTCCACTTT. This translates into CASSLDSFRDNSPLHF.

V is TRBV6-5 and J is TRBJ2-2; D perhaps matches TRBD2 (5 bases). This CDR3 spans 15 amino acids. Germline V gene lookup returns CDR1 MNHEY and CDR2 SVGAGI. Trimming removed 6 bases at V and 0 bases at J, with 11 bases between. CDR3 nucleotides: TGTGCCAGCAGCCGGGGATATTCGAACACCGGGGAGCTGTTTTTT. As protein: CASSRGYSNTGELFF.

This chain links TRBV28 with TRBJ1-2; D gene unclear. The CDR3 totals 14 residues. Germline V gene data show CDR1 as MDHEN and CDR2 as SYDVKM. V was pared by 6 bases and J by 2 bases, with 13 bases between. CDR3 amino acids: CASSNGGFNYGYTF. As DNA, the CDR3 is TGTGCCAGCAGCAACGGAGGATTCAACTATGGCTACACCTTC.

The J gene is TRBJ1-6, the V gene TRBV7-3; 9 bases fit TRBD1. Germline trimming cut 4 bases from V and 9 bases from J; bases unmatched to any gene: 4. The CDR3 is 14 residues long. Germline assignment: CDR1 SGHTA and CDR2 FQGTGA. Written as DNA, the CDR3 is TGTGCCAGCAGCTCCGGGACAGGGTTTTCACCCCTCCACTTT. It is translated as CASSSGTGFSPLHF. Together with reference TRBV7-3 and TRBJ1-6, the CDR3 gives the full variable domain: GAGVSQTPSNKVTEKGKYVELRCDPISGHTALYWYRQSLGQGPEFLIYFQGTGAADDSGLPNDRFFAVRPEGSVSTLKIQRTERGDSAVYLCASSSGTGFSPLHFGNGTRLTVT.

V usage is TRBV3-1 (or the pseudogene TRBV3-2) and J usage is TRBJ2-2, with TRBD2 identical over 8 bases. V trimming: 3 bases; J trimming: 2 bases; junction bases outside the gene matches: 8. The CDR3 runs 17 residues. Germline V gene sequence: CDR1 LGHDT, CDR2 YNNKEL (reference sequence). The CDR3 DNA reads TGTGCCAGCAGCCAGTCCAGCGGGAGTGTTAACACCGGGGAGCTGTTTTTT. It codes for CASSQSSGSVNTGELFF.

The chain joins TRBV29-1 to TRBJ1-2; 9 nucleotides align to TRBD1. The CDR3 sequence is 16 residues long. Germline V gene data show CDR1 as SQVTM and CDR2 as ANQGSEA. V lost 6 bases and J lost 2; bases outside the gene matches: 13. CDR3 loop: CSVDESPGTGNYGYTF. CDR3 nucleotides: TGCAGCGTCGATGAGTCGCCTGGGACAGGGAACTATGGCTACACCTTC.

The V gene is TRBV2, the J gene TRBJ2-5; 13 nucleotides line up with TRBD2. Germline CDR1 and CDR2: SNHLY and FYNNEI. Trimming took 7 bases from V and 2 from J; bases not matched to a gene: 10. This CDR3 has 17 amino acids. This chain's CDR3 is CASTRGRTSGGQETQYF. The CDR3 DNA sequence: TGTGCCAGCACTCGGGGAAGGACTAGCGGGGGACAAGAGACCCAGTACTTC.

The CDR3 nucleotides are TGTGCCAGCAGCTTAATCGGACAGGGTGAAGCTTTCTTT. This sequence encodes CASSLIGQGEAFF. The chain is built from TRBV7-2 and TRBJ1-1, with TRBD1 matching 8 bases. CDR1 and CDR2 from the germline V gene are SGHTA and FQGNSA. The V gene end was trimmed by 2 bases and the J gene end by 7 bases; junction bases not matched to a gene: 3. CDR3 length: 13 residues.

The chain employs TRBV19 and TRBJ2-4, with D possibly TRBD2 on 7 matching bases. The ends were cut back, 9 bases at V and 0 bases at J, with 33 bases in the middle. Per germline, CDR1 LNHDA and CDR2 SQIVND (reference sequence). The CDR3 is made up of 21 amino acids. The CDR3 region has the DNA TGTGCCAGCCTGAGCGGGGAGGGGGTAGCGAGAAGTAAAGTAGCCAAAAACATTCAGTACTTC. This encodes CASLSGEGVARSKVAKNIQYF.

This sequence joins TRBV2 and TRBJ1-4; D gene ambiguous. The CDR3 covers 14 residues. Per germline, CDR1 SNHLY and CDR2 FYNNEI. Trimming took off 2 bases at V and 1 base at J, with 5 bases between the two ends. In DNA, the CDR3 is TGTGCCAGCAGTGAACGGAGAACTAATGAAAAACTGTTTTTT. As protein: CASSERRTNEKLFF.

The chain's CDR3 is CASSSDSGYGYTF. The DNA of the CDR3 is TGTGCCAGCAGCTCGGACAGCGGATATGGCTACACCTTC. The chain is built from TRBV11-2 and TRBJ1-2, with TRBD1 as a possible D gene (6 bases). The CDR3 is 13 amino acids. Germline values: CDR1 SGHAT, CDR2 FQNNGV. V was cut by 4 bases and J by 5 bases, with 11 bases left in between.

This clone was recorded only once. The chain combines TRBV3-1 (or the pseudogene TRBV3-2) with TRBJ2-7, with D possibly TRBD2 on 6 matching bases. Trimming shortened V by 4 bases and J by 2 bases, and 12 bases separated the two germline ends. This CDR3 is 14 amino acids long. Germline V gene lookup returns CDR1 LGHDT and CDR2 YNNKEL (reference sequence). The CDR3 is CASSLGRSTYEQYF. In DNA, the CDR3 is TGTGCCAGCAGCCTGGGGAGGAGCACCTACGAGCAGTACTTC.

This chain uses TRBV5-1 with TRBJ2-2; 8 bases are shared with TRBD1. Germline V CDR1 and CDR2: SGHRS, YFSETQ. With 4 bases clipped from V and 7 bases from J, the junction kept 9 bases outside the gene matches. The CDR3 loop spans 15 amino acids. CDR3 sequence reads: CASSRQGQGGGELFF. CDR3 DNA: TGCGCCAGCAGCCGCCAAGGACAGGGAGGCGGGGAGCTGTTTTTT.

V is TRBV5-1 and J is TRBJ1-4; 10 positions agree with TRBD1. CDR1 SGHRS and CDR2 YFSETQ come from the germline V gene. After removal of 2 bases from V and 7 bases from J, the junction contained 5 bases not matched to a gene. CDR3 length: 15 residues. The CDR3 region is CASSLRQGAGEKLFF. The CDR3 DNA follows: TGCGCCAGCAGCTTACGACAGGGGGCGGGTGAAAAACTGTTTTTT. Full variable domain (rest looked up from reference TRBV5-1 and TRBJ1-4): KAGVTQTPRYLIKTRGQQVTLSCSPISGHRSVSWYQQTPGQGLQFLFEYFSETQRNKGNFPGRFSGRQFSNSRSEMNVSTLELGDSALYLCASSLRQGAGEKLFFGSGTQLSVL.

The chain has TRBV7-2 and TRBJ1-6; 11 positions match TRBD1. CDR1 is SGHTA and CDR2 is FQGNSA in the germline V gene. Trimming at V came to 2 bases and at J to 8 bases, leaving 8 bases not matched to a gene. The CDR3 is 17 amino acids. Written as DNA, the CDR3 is TGTGCCAGCAGCTTAATATGGGGGGACAGGGGGGATTCACCCCTCCACTTT. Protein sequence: CASSLIWGDRGDSPLHF. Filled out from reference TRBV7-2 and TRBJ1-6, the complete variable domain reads GAGVSQSPSNKVTEKGKDVELRCDPISGHTALYWYRQSLGQGLEFLIYFQGNSAPDKSGLPSDRFSAERTGGSVSTLTIQRTQQEDSAVYLCASSLIWGDRGDSPLHFGNGTRLTVT.

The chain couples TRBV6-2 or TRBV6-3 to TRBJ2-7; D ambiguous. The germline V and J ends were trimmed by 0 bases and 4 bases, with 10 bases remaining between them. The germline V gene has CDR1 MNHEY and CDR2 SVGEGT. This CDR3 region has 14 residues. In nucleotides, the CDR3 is TGTGCCAGCAGTTACTCGATATCAGTTTACGAGCAGTACTTC. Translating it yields CASSYSISVYEQYF.

The CDR3 nucleotides read TGTGCCAGCAGCTTAGGGGAGGACGGTCAGCCCCAGCATTTT. This encodes CASSLGEDGQPQHF. The chain employs TRBV11-3 and TRBJ1-5; D is unclear. The CDR3 covers 14 residues. Trimming pared 1 base from V and 6 bases from J, leaving 10 bases between. Germline V lookup: CDR1 SGHNT, CDR2 YENEEA.

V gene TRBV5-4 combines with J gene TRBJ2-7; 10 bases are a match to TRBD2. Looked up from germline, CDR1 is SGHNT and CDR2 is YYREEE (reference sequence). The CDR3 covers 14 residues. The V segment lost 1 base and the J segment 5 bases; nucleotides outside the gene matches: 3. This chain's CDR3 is CASSLTSGMNEQYF. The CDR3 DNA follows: TGTGCCAGCAGCTTGACTAGCGGGATGAACGAGCAGTACTTC.